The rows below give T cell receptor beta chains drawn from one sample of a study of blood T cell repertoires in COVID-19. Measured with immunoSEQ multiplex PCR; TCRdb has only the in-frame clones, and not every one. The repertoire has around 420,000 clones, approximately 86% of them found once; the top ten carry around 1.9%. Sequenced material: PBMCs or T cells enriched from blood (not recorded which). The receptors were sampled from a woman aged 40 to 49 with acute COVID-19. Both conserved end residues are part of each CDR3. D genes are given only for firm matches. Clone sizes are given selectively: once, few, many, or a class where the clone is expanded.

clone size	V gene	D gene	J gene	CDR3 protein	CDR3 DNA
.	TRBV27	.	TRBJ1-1	CASSGGPTEAFF	TGTGCCAGCAGTGGGGGCCCCACTGAAGCTTTCTTT
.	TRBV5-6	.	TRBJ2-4	CASSKVGLKVIQYF	TGTGCCAGCAGCAAAGTGGGACTGAAGGTCATTCAGTACTTC
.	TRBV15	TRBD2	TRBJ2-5	CATNGVAGGPEETQYF	TGTGCCACCAACGGAGTAGCGGGGGGGCCGGAGGAGACCCAGTACTTC
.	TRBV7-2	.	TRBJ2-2	CASTPSPQAVTGELFF	TGTGCCAGCACCCCGAGCCCCCAAGCGGTGACCGGGGAGCTGTTTTTT
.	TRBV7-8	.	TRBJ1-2	CASSLGEVYGYTF	TGTGCCAGCAGCTTAGGGGAGGTCTATGGCTACACCTTC
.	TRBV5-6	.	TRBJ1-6	CASSLRRTSSYNSPLHF	TGTGCCAGCAGCCTCCGGAGGACGAGCTCCTATAATTCACCCCTCCACTTT
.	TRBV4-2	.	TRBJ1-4	CASSQEEREKLFF	TGTGCCAGCAGCCAAGAAGAGAGAGAAAAACTGTTTTTT
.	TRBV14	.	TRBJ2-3	CASSQKRSTDTQYF	TGTGCCAGCAGCCAGAAGCGGAGTACAGATACGCAGTATTTT
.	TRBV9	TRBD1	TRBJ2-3	CASSGTGNVADTQYF	TGTGCCAGCAGCGGGACAGGGAATGTGGCAGATACGCAGTATTTT
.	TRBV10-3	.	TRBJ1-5	CATRDVEGDQPQHF	TGTGCCACGAGGGACGTGGAGGGCGATCAGCCCCAGCATTTT
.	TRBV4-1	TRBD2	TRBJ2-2	CASSRAGGPDTGELFF	TGCGCCAGCAGCCGCGCGGGGGGGCCGGACACCGGGGAGCTGTTTTTT
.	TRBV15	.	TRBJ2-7	CATSRVRQYEQYF	TGTGCCACCAGCAGAGTCAGACAGTACGAGCAGTACTTC
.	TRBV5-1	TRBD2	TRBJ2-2	CASRTSGRGAGELFF	TGCGCCAGCAGGACTAGCGGGAGGGGCGCCGGGGAGCTGTTTTTT
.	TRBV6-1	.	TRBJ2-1	CASSEARGYGEQFF	TGTGCCAGCAGTGAGGCCCGGGGGTACGGTGAGCAGTTCTTC
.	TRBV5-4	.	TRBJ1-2	CASSLMRDGYGYTF	TGTGCCAGCAGCTTGATGAGGGATGGCTATGGCTACACCTTC
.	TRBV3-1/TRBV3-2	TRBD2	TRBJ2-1	CASSPPGGGRNEQFF	TGTGCCAGCAGCCCCCCAGGCGGGGGGAGAAATGAGCAGTTCTTC
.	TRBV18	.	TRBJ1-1	CASSPGNTEAFF	TGTGCCAGCTCACCTGGCAACACTGAAGCTTTCTTT
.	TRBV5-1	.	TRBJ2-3	CASSPLASSDTQYF	TGCGCCAGCAGCCCCCTAGCGTCCTCAGATACGCAGTATTTT
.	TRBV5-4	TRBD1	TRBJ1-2	CASRTRTGNYGYTF	TGTGCCAGCAGGACCCGGACAGGAAACTATGGCTACACCTTC
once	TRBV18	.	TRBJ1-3	CASSPNEGGRNTIYF	TGTGCCAGCTCCCCGAACGAGGGAGGGAGAAACACCATATATTTT
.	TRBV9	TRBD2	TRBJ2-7	CASSVAGGAEQYF	TGTGCCAGCAGCGTTGCGGGGGGCGCCGAGCAGTACTTC
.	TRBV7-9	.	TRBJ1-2	CASSLRLAERIYGYTF	TGTGCCAGCAGCTTAAGGCTCGCAGAGAGGATTTATGGCTACACCTTC
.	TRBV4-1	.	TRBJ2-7	CASSQDSIGAYEQYF	TGCGCCAGCAGCCAAGATTCCATCGGAGCCTACGAGCAGTACTTC
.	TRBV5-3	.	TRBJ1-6	CARSLWRGPSSSYNSPLHF	TGTGCCAGAAGCTTGTGGAGGGGCCCATCGAGCTCCTATAATTCACCCCTCCACTTT